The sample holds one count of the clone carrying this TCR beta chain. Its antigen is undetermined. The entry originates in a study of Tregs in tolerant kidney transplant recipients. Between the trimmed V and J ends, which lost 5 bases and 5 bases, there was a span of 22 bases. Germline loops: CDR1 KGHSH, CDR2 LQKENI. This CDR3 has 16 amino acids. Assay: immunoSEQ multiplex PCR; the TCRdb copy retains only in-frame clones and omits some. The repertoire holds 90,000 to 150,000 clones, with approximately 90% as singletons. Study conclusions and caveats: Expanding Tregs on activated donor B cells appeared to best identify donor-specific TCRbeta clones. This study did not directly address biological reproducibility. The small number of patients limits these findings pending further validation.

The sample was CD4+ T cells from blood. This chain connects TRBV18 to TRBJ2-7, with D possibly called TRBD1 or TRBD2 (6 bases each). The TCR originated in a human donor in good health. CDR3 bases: TGTGCCAGCTCAGCTGCCGGGACTCCCAACAGGGACGAGCAGTACTTC. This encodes CASSAAGTPNRDEQYF.